The 15 T cell receptor beta chains below all came from one sample that was sequenced in a study of beta chain features in type 1 diabetes (dated by TCRdb to between 2018 and 2020). The method was the immunoSEQ multiplex PCR assay. The entire amount of isolated RNA was reverse transcribed using the High Capacity cDNA Reverse Transcription Kit, so the sequenced TCRB transcripts were expressed ones. The table comes from immuneACCESS by way of TCRdb, which keeps in-frame sequences with V and J called. Part of the clones is missing from these tables; in studies checked, under half for an unresolved V gene and the rest for unknown reasons. The sample contains about 450,000 clones, about 10% of them found a single time. The ten top clones hold more than 0.045% of the sample. Sequenced: naive CD4+ T cells from blood. The cell subset or site label, as the study defines it: true naive CD4+ T cells. These receptors all stem from a woman under 30 in good health.

This clone was picked up a small number of times. For the CDR3, the DNA is TGTGCCACCAGCCGACAGGACAGTTCGAGAGGCTACACCTTC. This gives the protein CATSRQDSSRGYTF. The rearrangement links TRBV15 to TRBJ1-2; tentatively, D is TRBD1 (6 bases). V gave up 5 bases and J gave up 8 bases, with 18 bases separating them. Germline CDR1 reads LNHNV; CDR2 reads YYDKDF (reference sequence). This CDR3 has 14 residues.

This clone has just a few counts. J is TRBJ1-6 and V is TRBV7-9; D is unresolved. This CDR3 has 15 amino acids. Trimming stripped 3 bases from V and 8 bases from J, with 14 bases between. From germline, CDR1 is SEHNR and CDR2 FQNEAQ (reference sequence). This CDR3 is CASSFSTLGDSPLHF. The CDR3 DNA reads as TGTGCCAGCAGCTTTTCTACCTTAGGAGATTCACCCCTCCACTTT.

The CDR3 loop reads CASSYGGQQYEKLFF. DNA for the CDR3: TGTGCCAGCAGTTATGGGGGACAGCAGTATGAAAAACTGTTTTTT. V gene TRBV28 combines with J gene TRBJ1-4; 7 bases are shared with TRBD1. J was trimmed by 6 bases and V by 4 bases; bases with no gene match: 8. The CDR3 has 15 amino acids. Germline lookup yields CDR1 MDHEN and CDR2 SYDVKM.

This clone was detected a few times. The chain uses TRBV7-6 and TRBJ2-5; no reliable D call. The germline gives CDR1 SGHVS, CDR2 FNYEAQ. The ends were cut back, 3 bases at V and 2 bases at J, with 7 bases in the middle. The CDR3 length is 13 residues. The CDR3 here is CASSFGLQETQYF. CDR3 bases: TGTGCCAGCAGCTTTGGGCTTCAAGAGACCCAGTACTTC.

V and J are TRBV25-1 and TRBJ1-2; D is undetermined. CDR3 size: 13 residues. The ends were cut back, 3 bases at V and 5 bases at J, with 10 bases in the middle. Germline V lookup: CDR1 MGHDK, CDR2 SYGVNS. CDR3 amino acids: CASSDPVGYGYTF. In nucleotides, the CDR3 is TGTGCCAGCAGTGATCCCGTTGGGTATGGCTACACCTTC.

The chain recombines TRBV7-9 with TRBJ2-5; possibly TRBD2 for D (5 bases). From germline, CDR1 is SEHNR and CDR2 FQNEAQ (reference sequence). The V and J ends lost 1 base and 2 bases respectively, with 17 bases between them. The CDR3 is made up of 17 amino acids. DNA of the CDR3: TGTGCCAGCAGCTTAGAAGCGGCCAGCACACTACAAGAGACCCAGTACTTC. The encoded protein is CASSLEAASTLQETQYF.

This clone was seen only a few times. The chain has TRBV5-4 and TRBJ1-2, with D perhaps matching TRBD1 (6 bases). The V end was cut by 4 bases, the J end by 1 base, with 14 bases between. Germline CDR1 reads SGHNT; CDR2 reads YYREEE (reference sequence). This CDR3 comprises 15 residues. The CDR3 here is CASSNSGASNYGYTF. CDR3 DNA: TGTGCCAGCAGCAACTCGGGGGCAAGTAACTATGGCTACACCTTC.

This clone was detected a few times. The chain links TRBV4-1 to TRBJ2-5; D unresolved. This CDR3 is 14 amino acids long. V was clipped by 2 bases and J by 4 bases, with 11 bases between them. Germline-derived CDR1 and CDR2 are MGHRA and YSYEKL. The CDR3 DNA reads TGCGCCAGCAGCCAAAGAGTGCGCCGAGAGACCCAGTACTTC. Encoded protein: CASSQRVRRETQYF.

The gene calls are TRBV18 and TRBJ2-1; no firm D call. The V end lost 2 bases, the J end lost 8 bases, and 13 bases lay between the germline ends. Germline-derived CDR1 and CDR2 are KGHSH and LQKENI. There are 14 residues in the CDR3. CDR3 DNA: TGTGCCAGCTCACCATTAGAGCTGGGGTATGAGCAGTTCTTC. It yields the protein CASSPLELGYEQFF. Variable domain in full (rest from reference TRBV18 and TRBJ2-1): NAGVMQNPRHLVRRRGQEARLRCSPMKGHSHVYWYRQLPEEGLKFMVYLQKENIIDESGMPKERFSAEFPKEGPSILRIQQVVRGDSAAYFCASSPLELGYEQFFGPGTRLTVL.

This clone was seen ten or more times. The J gene is TRBJ2-4, the V gene TRBV29-1; D is unclear. Trimming pared 5 bases from V and 6 bases from J, leaving 8 bases between. Germline V gene data show CDR1 as SQVTM and CDR2 as ANQGSEA. The CDR3 contains 11 residues. CDR3 in amino acids: CSVLVGNIQYF. The CDR3 DNA sequence: TGCAGCGTTCTAGTGGGAAACATTCAGTACTTC.

The J gene is TRBJ2-7, the V gene TRBV2; D is possibly TRBD1 (6 bases). This CDR3 contains 14 residues. Germline V CDR1 and CDR2: SNHLY, FYNNEI. V shed 7 bases and J shed 0 bases, with 13 bases lying between them. The CDR3 loop reads CASKPGHLSYEQYF. The DNA of the CDR3 is TGTGCCAGCAAACCGGGACACCTCTCCTACGAGCAGTACTTC.

This sequence joins TRBV7-8 and TRBJ1-1; D is undetermined. In germline, CDR1 is SGHVS, CDR2 FQNEAQ. There are 12 residues in the CDR3. The V gene lost 2 bases and the J gene lost 5 bases, with 6 bases spanning the gap. CDR3 DNA sequence: TGTGCCAGCAGCTTACAAGTAACTGAAGCTTTCTTT. This codes for CASSLQVTEAFF.

Here the CDR3 DNA reads TGTGCCAGCCGAAGTGACTCCTACGAGCAGTACTTC. This translates into CASRSDSYEQYF. This rearrangement joins TRBV7-9 to TRBJ2-7; the D is unclear. In germline, CDR1 is SEHNR, CDR2 FQNEAQ (reference sequence). V shed 8 bases and J shed 0 bases, with 8 bases lying between them. The CDR3 spans 12 residues.

The chain uses TRBV7-3 and TRBJ2-1; D possibly corresponds to TRBD2 (6 bases). Trimming removed 5 bases at V and 2 bases at J, with 13 bases between. The CDR3 is 15 residues long. Germline-derived CDR1 and CDR2 are SGHTA and FQGTGA. CDR3 residues: CASSPHSGAYNEQFF. Written as DNA, the CDR3 is TGTGCCAGCAGCCCTCATTCGGGGGCCTACAATGAGCAGTTCTTC.

The rearrangement joins TRBV2 to TRBJ1-1, with a weak D call TRBD1 (5 bases). This CDR3 region has 14 residues. The V gene's germline CDR1 is SNHLY and CDR2 FYNNEI. Trimming left V 2 bases short and J 4 bases short, with 11 bases between. The chain's CDR3 is CASSESGPGTEAFF. In DNA form, the CDR3 reads TGTGCCAGCAGTGAATCAGGGCCGGGCACTGAAGCTTTCTTT.